This TCR beta chain came from a study of blood T cell repertoires in COVID-19. Overall study context: Sites in the United States, Italy and Spain provided acute and convalescent COVID-19 samples. The cDNA or gDNA used as material had been derived from T cells, B-cell-depleted T cells, or PBMCs.

There are 14 residues in the CDR3. V shed 7 bases and J shed 11 bases, with 23 bases lying between them. Germline lookup yields CDR1 LGHNT and CDR2 FRNRAP. Per the authors' pipeline: How many nucleated cells were present was estimated from reference gene primer amplification. The method was immunoSEQ multiplex PCR; TCRdb's version includes in-frame clones alone and lacks a portion of them. V and J calls and clone size are as listed in that table; D and trimming were resolved from the DNA. The sample consists of fewer than 75,000 clones, over 75% of them appearing once. This sequence joins TRBV12-5 and TRBJ1-1, with D unresolved. The sequenced material came from peripheral blood. This TCR was sampled from a man aged 65-85 years with acute or convalescent COVID-19. CDR3 residues: CASAPHSAGMRAFF. CDR3 in DNA: TGTGCTAGTGCCCCCCACTCGGCGGGCATGAGGGCTTTCTTT.